The source of this T cell receptor (beta chain) is a study of T cells in women clearing cervical HPV infection. Study in general: Women with histologically confirmed HPV16-related CIN3 or worse, 2 with invasive cancer, served as cases.

Regarding this clone: The read is 3 residues too short to cover the CDR3 end, so that end is filled in from the germline J gene.

CDR1 and CDR2 (germline): SEHNR, FQNEAQ (reference sequence). The CDR3 has 13 amino acids. The V end lost 3 bases, the J end lost 6 bases, and 9 bases lay between the germline ends. Cervical HPV DNA detected by MY09/MY11 PCR, typed by dot-blot. immunoSEQ multiplex PCR used an average of about 1,200 ng genomic DNA. TCRdb's copy holds only in-frame clones and misses some; the assay was immunoSEQ multiplex PCR. The table for this sample gives tens of thousands of clones. The sequenced sample was blood buffy coat. This chain uses TRBV7-9 with TRBJ1-5, with D possibly matching TRBD1 (5 bases). The receptor was derived from a woman aged 18 to 75 with a cervical HPV16 infection that either progressed to CIN3+ or cleared (not recorded which). The CDR3 bases that were read are TGTGCCAGCAGCTTCCAGGGCGGTCAGCCC. Translating gives CASSFQGGQP. The CDR3 in its entirety is CASSFQGGQPQHF.